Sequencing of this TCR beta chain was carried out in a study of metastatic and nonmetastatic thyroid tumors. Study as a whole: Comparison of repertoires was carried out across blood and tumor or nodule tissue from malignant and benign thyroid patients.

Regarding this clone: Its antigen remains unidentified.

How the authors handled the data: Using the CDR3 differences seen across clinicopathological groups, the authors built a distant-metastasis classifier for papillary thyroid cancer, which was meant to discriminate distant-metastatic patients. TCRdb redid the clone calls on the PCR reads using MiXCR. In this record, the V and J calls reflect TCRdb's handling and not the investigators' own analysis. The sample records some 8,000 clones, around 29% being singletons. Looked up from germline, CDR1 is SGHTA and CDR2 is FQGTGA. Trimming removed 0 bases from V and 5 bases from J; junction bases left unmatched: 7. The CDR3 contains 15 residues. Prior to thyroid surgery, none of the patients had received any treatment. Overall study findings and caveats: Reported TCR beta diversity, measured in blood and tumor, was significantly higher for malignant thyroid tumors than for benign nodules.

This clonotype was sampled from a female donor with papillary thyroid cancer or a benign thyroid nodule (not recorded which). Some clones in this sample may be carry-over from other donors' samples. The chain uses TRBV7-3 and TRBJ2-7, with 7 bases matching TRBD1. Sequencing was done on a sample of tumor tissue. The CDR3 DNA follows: TGTGCCAGCAGCTTAACCCGGACAGGTATCCACGAGCAGTACTTC. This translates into CASSLTRTGIHEQYF. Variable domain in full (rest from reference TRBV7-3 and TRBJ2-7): GAGVSQTPSNKVTEKGKYVELRCDPISGHTALYWYRQSLGQGPEFLIYFQGTGAADDSGLPNDRFFAVRPEGSVSTLKIQRTERGDSAVYLCASSLTRTGIHEQYFGPGTRLTVT.